This note documents a single T cell receptor (beta chain) sequence. The entry originates in a study of cytomegalovirus exposure and HLA in healthy donors. Between the trimmed V and J ends, which lost 3 bases and 8 bases, there was a span of 13 bases. CDR1 and CDR2 (germline): SEHNR, FQNEAQ (reference sequence). This CDR3 has 14 amino acids. It was with 60 Vbeta and 13 Jbeta primers that the PCR ran. Generated by immunoSEQ multiplex PCR, the TCRdb table keeps only in-frame clones and is missing some. The repertoire holds some 120,000 clones, with 65% to 90% as singletons. The chain links TRBV7-9 to TRBJ1-4; tentative D call: TRBD1 (5 bases). What was sequenced was PBMCs. The source is a male donor in good health and CMV-seropositive. For the CDR3, the DNA is TGTGCCAGCAGCTTTCCCGACAGTAAAGAAAAACTGTTTTTT. Translating gives CASSFPDSKEKLFF.